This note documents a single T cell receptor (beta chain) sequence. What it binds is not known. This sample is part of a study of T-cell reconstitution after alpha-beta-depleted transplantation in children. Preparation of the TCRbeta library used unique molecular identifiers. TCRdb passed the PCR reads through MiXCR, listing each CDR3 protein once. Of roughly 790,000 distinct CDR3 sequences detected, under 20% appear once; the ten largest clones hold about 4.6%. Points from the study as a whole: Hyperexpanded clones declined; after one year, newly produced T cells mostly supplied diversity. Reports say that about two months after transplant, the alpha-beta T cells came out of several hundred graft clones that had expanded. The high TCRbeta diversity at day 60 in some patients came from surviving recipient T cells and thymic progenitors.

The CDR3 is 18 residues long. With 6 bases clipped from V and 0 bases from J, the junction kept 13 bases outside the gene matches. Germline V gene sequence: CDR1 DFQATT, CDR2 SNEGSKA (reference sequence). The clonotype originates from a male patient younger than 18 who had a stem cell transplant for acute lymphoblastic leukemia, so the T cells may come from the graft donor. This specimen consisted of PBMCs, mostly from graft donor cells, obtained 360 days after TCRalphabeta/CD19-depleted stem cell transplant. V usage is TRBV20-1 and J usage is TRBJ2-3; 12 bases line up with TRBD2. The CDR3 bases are TGCAGTGCCAGGACTAGCGGGGCCCCTAACCCTAGCACAGATACGCAGTATTTT. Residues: CSARTSGAPNPSTDTQYF.